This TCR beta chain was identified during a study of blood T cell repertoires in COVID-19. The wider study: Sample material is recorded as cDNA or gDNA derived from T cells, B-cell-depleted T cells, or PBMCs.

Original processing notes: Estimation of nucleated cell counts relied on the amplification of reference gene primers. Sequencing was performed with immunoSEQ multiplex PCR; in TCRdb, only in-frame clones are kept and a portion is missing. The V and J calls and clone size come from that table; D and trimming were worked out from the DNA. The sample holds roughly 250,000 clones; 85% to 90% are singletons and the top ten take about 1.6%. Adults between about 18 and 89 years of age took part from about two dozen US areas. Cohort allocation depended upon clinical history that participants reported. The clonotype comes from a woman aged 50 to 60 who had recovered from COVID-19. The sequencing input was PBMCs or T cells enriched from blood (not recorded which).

The CDR3 DNA follows: TGTGCCAGCAGTGACCCAGGAAACTCCTACGAGCAGTACTTC. Its translation: CASSDPGNSYEQYF. This chain connects TRBV6-1 to TRBJ2-7; D not resolved. This CDR3 spans 14 amino acids. V gave up 3 bases and J gave up 0 bases, with 9 bases separating them. Germline lookup yields CDR1 MNHNS and CDR2 SASEGT.